Listed here are 32 T cell receptor beta chains from one sample, sequenced in a study of CD8+ T cells in alopecia areata. Extraction and reverse transcription of RNA yielded cDNA as the sequencing template. The data were produced by immunoSEQ multiplex PCR, yet TCRdb's version contains in-frame clones alone and is incomplete. This table holds about 110,000 clones with no singletons; the top ten claim 20%. The specimen sequenced was lesional skin. The source of these receptors is a C3H/HeJ mouse with alopecia areata. This strain has MHC haplotype H2-k.

For this clone: Mouse names are used for the genes. The sequenced fragment ends 4 residues before the CDR3 boundary, so the rest is inferred from the germline J gene. The chain employs TRBV14 and TRBJ1-1; D not resolved. V was shortened by 4 bases and J by 1 base, with 5 bases between the two germline ends. The CDR3 length is 12 residues. Germline-derived CDR1 and CDR2 are SGHDT and FRDEAV. The CDR3 sequence: CASSHRNTEVFF. The CDR3 bases that were read are TGTGCCAGCAGTCACAGGAACACA.

This clone was detected only a few times. Gene names follow the mouse nomenclature. The CDR3 extends 4 residues past the end of the read, so its final part is completed from the germline J gene. The J gene is TRBJ2-1, the V gene TRBV1; TRBD2 agrees at 8 bases. Germline CDR1 and CDR2: NSQYPW and LRSPGD (reference sequence). This CDR3 has 16 residues. V was clipped by 2 bases and J by 3 bases; unmatched bases: 6. The CDR3 bases that were read are TGCACCTGCAGTGCAAAGTGGGGGGGGGCCTATGCT. Translation gives CTCSAKWGGAYA. In full, the CDR3 is CTCSAKWGGAYAEQFF.

This clone was seen more than once but under ten times. The germline and genes are mouse ones. The read ends 4 residues before the CDR3 terminus; that terminus is restored from the germline J gene. The V gene is TRBV16, the J gene TRBJ2-2; the match to TRBD2 covers 10 bases. Germline V gene lookup returns CDR1 SGHSA and CDR2 FRNQAP. J gave up 0 bases and V 5 bases, and 6 bases lay outside the gene matches. The CDR3 is 17 residues long. Here the CDR3 reads CASSPDWGAANTGQLYF. The sequenced CDR3 bases are TGTGCAAGCAGCCCTGACTGGGGGGCTGCAAACACCGGG.

Turning to this clone: Genes and germline are mouse. The DNA ends 4 residues before the CDR3 does, and the rest of the CDR3 is filled in from the germline J gene. The chain uses TRBV13-1 and TRBJ2-7, with D possibly being TRBD2 (6 bases). Trimming pared 7 bases from V and 0 bases from J, leaving 8 bases between. Germline values: CDR1 NSHNY, CDR2 SYGAGN. The CDR3 length is 12 residues. The CDR3 DNA, read in part, is TGTGCCAGCCGGGACTTCTCCTAT. This gives the protein CASRDFSY. The whole CDR3 protein is CASRDFSYEQYF.

This clone was picked up a small number of times. Gene names denote mouse genes. CDR3 residues: CASSRDRGGGYAEQFF. The covered CDR3 bases are TGTGCTAGCAGTAGAGACCGAGGGGGCGGCTATGCT. The chain employs TRBV17 and TRBJ2-1, with D perhaps matching TRBD1 (7 bases). The read terminates 4 residues ahead of where the CDR3 ends, so the germline J gene completes it. V lost 0 bases to trimming and J lost 3 bases, with 12 bases between them. The CDR3 contains 16 residues. From germline, CDR1 is MNHDT and CDR2 YYDKIL.

This clone was observed at least ten times. Gene names and germline refer to mouse. The CDR3 goes on 4 residues after the read ends, and that part is filled in from the germline J gene. The chain has TRBV13-3 and TRBJ2-3; possible D gene TRBD1, 5 bases. V was shortened by 0 bases and J by 0 bases, with 17 bases between the two germline ends. CDR1 is NNHDY and CDR2 is SYVADS in the germline V gene. CDR3 size: 18 residues. The sequenced part of the CDR3 DNA is TGTGCCAGCAGTGATGAGCAGGGAAGAGAATCTAGTGCAGAA. Translating gives CASSDEQGRESSAE. The CDR3 in full is CASSDEQGRESSAETLYF.

Concerning this clone itself: Gene and germline names: mouse. The CDR3 DNA, read in part, is TGCACCTGCAGTGCAGATCTGATGAACTCC. This sequence encodes CTCSADLMNS. Given in full, the CDR3 is CTCSADLMNSDYTF. The V and J genes are TRBV1 and TRBJ1-2; no reliable D call. The missing CDR3 end, 4 residues past where the read stops, is filled in from the germline J gene. Germline-derived CDR1 and CDR2 are NSQYPW and LRSPGD (reference sequence). The V end was cut by 0 bases, the J end by 2 bases, with 7 bases between. This CDR3 spans 14 amino acids.

As concerns this clone: Gene names follow the mouse nomenclature. The DNA ends 4 residues before the CDR3 does, and the rest of the CDR3 is filled in from the germline J gene. This chain connects TRBV13-1 to TRBJ1-1, with a possible D match to TRBD1 (6 bases). Germline CDR1 and CDR2: NSHNY and SYGAGN. The CDR3 is made up of 15 amino acids. Incomplete CDR3 DNA: TGTGCCAGCAGTGAGTCCCTTACAGGGAAAACA. Residues: CASSESLTGKT. The CDR3 as a whole reads CASSESLTGKTEVFF.

This clone has at least ten counts. Germline and genes: mouse. Read coverage stops 4 residues before the CDR3 terminus; the germline J gene supplies the remainder. The V and J genes are TRBV1 and TRBJ2-3; possibly TRBD2 for D (6 bases). The CDR3 has 17 amino acids. Germline lookup yields CDR1 NSQYPW and CDR2 LRSPGD (reference sequence). Trimming took off 6 bases at V and 0 bases at J, with 19 bases between the two ends. Partial CDR3 DNA: TGCACCTGCAGGAGGCCCTGGGGAAAAAATAGTGCAGAA. It yields the protein CTCRRPWGKNSAE. The full CDR3 protein reads CTCRRPWGKNSAETLYF.

The sample holds a few counts of this clone. All gene names here are mouse names. The read comes to an end 4 residues before the CDR3 does, leaving the germline J gene to fill in the end. The V and J genes are TRBV13-1 and TRBJ2-5, with D tentatively TRBD1 (6 bases). The CDR3 is 13 residues long. CDR1 and CDR2 from the germline V gene are NSHNY and SYGAGN. CDR3 DNA, as far as it was read: TGTGCCAGCAGTGAACCAGGGGAGGAC. Translating gives CASSEPGED. From start to end, the CDR3 is CASSEPGEDTQYF.

Turning to this clone: Gene labels here are mouse ones. The read stops 4 residues short of the end of the CDR3; the missing end is completed from the germline J gene. The J gene is TRBJ2-7, the V gene TRBV19, with 11 bases aligning to TRBD2. The CDR3 extends over 13 amino acids. CDR1 and CDR2 (germline): FNHDT, SITEND (reference sequence). The CDR3 protein is CASIGTGGYEQYF. The part of the CDR3 DNA that was read is TGTGCCAGCATCGGGACTGGGGGATAT.

In its sample, this clone was seen a few times. Gene names are the mouse ones. The CDR3 goes on 4 residues after the read ends, and that part is filled in from the germline J gene. The rearrangement uses TRBV19 and TRBJ2-4; 11 nucleotides agree with TRBD2. Germline V gene sequence: CDR1 FNHDT, CDR2 SITEND (reference sequence). This CDR3 has 16 amino acids. J lost 2 bases, V lost 2 bases, and 4 bases had no gene match. CDR3 DNA, as far as it was read: TGTGCCAGCAGTATGGGGGACTGGGGGCTTCAAAAC. Encoded protein: CASSMGDWGLQN. The complete CDR3 protein is CASSMGDWGLQNTLYF.

This clone occurred many times. Genes and germline come from the mouse. The read ends 4 residues early relative to the CDR3; the germline J gene fills the gap. The chain employs TRBV13-3 and TRBJ2-7; 8 nucleotides match TRBD2. The V gene end was trimmed by 2 bases and the J gene end by 0 bases; junction bases not matched to a gene: 4. This CDR3 is built from 15 residues. Germline V lookup: CDR1 NNHDY, CDR2 SYVADS. CDR3 bases read: TGTGCCAGCAGTGAGAGGGGGGGCCTCTCCTAT. Protein: CASSERGGLSY. The whole CDR3 protein reads CASSERGGLSYEQYF.

As regards this clone: Here the gene names and germline are mouse. The CDR3 goes on 4 residues after the read ends, and that part is filled in from the germline J gene. The chain links TRBV19 to TRBJ2-1; D gene unclear. The germline CDR1 and CDR2 sequences are FNHDT and SITEND (reference sequence). V gave up 6 bases and J gave up 0 bases, with 4 bases separating them. CDR3 length: 12 amino acids. The CDR3 protein is CASTVNYAEQFF. Partial CDR3 DNA: TGTGCCAGCACAGTTAACTATGCT.

This clone was observed a handful of times. Gene and germline names: mouse. The CDR3 is CASSDSTGEVFF. The sequenced part of the CDR3 DNA is TGTGCCAGCAGTGATTCGACAGGA. The chain uses TRBV13-1 and TRBJ1-1; maybe TRBD1 (6 bases). The read is 4 residues too short to cover the CDR3 end, so that end is filled in from the germline J gene. This CDR3 contains 12 residues. Germline assignment: CDR1 NSHNY and CDR2 SYGAGN.

As for this clone: Here the gene names and germline are mouse. The CDR3 extends 4 residues past the end of the read, so its final part is completed from the germline J gene. This chain links TRBV1 with TRBJ2-3; the D gene is possibly TRBD1 (7 bases). This CDR3 is built from 15 residues. The V end was cut by 3 bases, the J end by 3 bases, with 13 bases between. Germline CDR1 reads NSQYPW; CDR2 reads LRSPGD (reference sequence). The CDR3 reads CTCSARGRWAETLYF. Incomplete CDR3 DNA: TGCACCTGCAGTGCTAGGGGGCGTTGGGCAGAA.

About this clone itself: Mouse names are used for the genes. CDR3 DNA, as far as it was read: TGTGCCAGCAGTGATGCAATGGGGGGGGCTTACCAAGAC. It translates to CASSDAMGGAYQD. The complete CDR3 protein is CASSDAMGGAYQDTQYF. The chain couples TRBV13-3 to TRBJ2-5, with 8 bases matching TRBD2. The DNA ends 4 residues before the CDR3 does, and the rest of the CDR3 is filled in from the germline J gene. The trim removed 0 bases at V and 1 base at J, leaving 7 bases unmatched. The CDR3 length is 17 residues. The germline V gene has CDR1 NNHDY and CDR2 SYVADS. Based on the CDR3 plus reference TRBV13-3 and TRBJ2-5, the full variable domain is EAAVTQSPRSKVAVTGGKVTLSCHQTNNHDYMYWYRQDTGHGLRLIHYSYVADSTEKGDIPDGYKASRPSQENFSLILELASLSQTAVYFCASSDAMGGAYQDTQYFGPGTRLLVL.

Turning to this clone: Gene names are the mouse ones. The CDR3 end is not reached by the read, which stops 4 residues before it; the germline J gene fills it in. V and J are TRBV13-1 and TRBJ2-1; 10 bases are shared with TRBD2. The CDR3 consists of 15 residues. The germline CDR1 and CDR2 sequences are NSHNY and SYGAGN. Incomplete CDR3 DNA: TGTGCCAGCAGTGATTTACTGGGGGGGGAAGCT. Its protein is CASSDLLGGEA. The entire CDR3 reads CASSDLLGGEAEQFF.

In the case of this clone: The gene names here belong to mouse. The read terminates 4 residues ahead of where the CDR3 ends, so the germline J gene completes it. The chain recombines TRBV13-3 with TRBJ2-7; 10 bases are shared with TRBD2. In germline, CDR1 is NNHDY, CDR2 SYVADS. The CDR3 is 14 amino acids. Partial CDR3 DNA: TGTGCCAGCACCAGGGACTGGGGCCCTTAT. Protein sequence: CASTRDWGPY. The full CDR3 reads CASTRDWGPYEQYF.

This clone was counted between two and nine times. Gene names are the mouse ones. The CDR3 end lies 4 residues beyond the end of the read and is filled in from the germline J gene. This chain links TRBV1 with TRBJ1-4; 11 bases map to TRBD1. With 2 bases clipped from V and 6 bases from J, the junction kept 8 bases outside the gene matches. CDR3 length equals 17 residues. CDR1 and CDR2 (germline): NSQYPW, LRSPGD (reference sequence). CDR3 DNA, as far as it was read: TGCACCTGCAGTGCACATCCCGGGACAGGGGGACACGAA. Encoded protein: CTCSAHPGTGGHE. The entire CDR3 is CTCSAHPGTGGHERLFF.

Points on this clone: TCRdb lists a protein that is different at residue 14 from the translated DNA; the protein given here uses the DNA translation. Genes and germline are mouse. The read ends 3 residues before the CDR3 terminus; that terminus is restored from the germline J gene. The gene calls are TRBV13-3 and TRBJ1-3, with D maybe TRBD1 (5 bases). Trimming pared 3 bases from V and 0 bases from J, leaving 16 bases between. CDR3 length equals 17 residues. Germline loops: CDR1 NNHDY, CDR2 SYVADS. The CDR3 here is CASSVDRPQGSGNTLYF. The CDR3 DNA, read in part, is TGTGCCAGCAGTGTCGATCGCCCCCAGGGTTCTGGAAATACG. Complete variable domain (other parts from reference TRBV13-3 and TRBJ1-3): EAAVTQSPRSKVAVTGGKVTLSCHQTNNHDYMYWYRQDTGHGLRLIHYSYVADSTEKGDIPDGYKASRPSQENFSLILELASLSQTAVYFCASSVDRPQGSGNTLYFGEGSRLIVV.

This clone has more than one count but fewer than ten. Gene labels here are mouse ones. Read data end 4 residues before the CDR3 end; the end is taken from the germline J gene. The V and J genes are TRBV1 and TRBJ1-1; TRBD1 might be the D (5 bases). This CDR3 spans 13 amino acids. Germline lookup yields CDR1 NSQYPW and CDR2 LRSPGD (reference sequence). The sequenced CDR3 bases are TGCACCTGCAGTGCAGAGCAGGGTCCA. Translating gives CTCSAEQGP. The full CDR3 reads CTCSAEQGPEVFF.

Turning to this clone: Germline and genes here are mouse. Other nucleotide sequences in the sample specify the same CDR3. The sequenced CDR3 bases are TGCACCTGCAGGAGGACTGGGGGAAACTATGCT. Translating it yields CTCRRTGGNYA. The whole CDR3 is CTCRRTGGNYAEQFF. The chain is built from TRBV1 and TRBJ2-1; 10 bases match TRBD2. The DNA ends 4 residues before the CDR3 does, and the rest of the CDR3 is filled in from the germline J gene. Germline values: CDR1 NSQYPW, CDR2 LRSPGD (reference sequence). The V gene end was trimmed by 6 bases and the J gene end by 1 base; junction bases not matched to a gene: 3. The CDR3 has 15 amino acids.

Only a few counts were recorded for this clone. A mismatch at residue 11 separates the TCRdb protein from the translated DNA, so the protein presented here was translated from the DNA. Gene names are mouse gene names. The read halts 3 residues ahead of the CDR3 end, with the missing end drawn from the germline J gene. J is TRBJ1-6 and V is TRBV19; the D gene is possibly TRBD1 (6 bases). TRBJ1-6 has ORF status, its function being uncertain. Germline loops: CDR1 FNHDT, CDR2 SITEND (reference sequence). There are 14 residues in the CDR3. V was pared by 5 bases and J by 8 bases, with 14 bases between. The DNA read from the CDR3 is TGTGCCAGCAGCCCCCGGGGGGCGGATTCGCCC. It yields the protein CASSPRGADSP. The full CDR3 protein reads CASSPRGADSPLYF.

This clone was detected a few times. The genes and germline here are from mouse. Read coverage stops 4 residues before the CDR3 terminus; the germline J gene supplies the remainder. This chain links TRBV13-1 with TRBJ1-2, with TRBD1 as a possible D gene (6 bases). The CDR3 extends over 14 amino acids. Germline CDR1 reads NSHNY; CDR2 reads SYGAGN. The ends were cut back, 0 bases at V and 4 bases at J, with 10 bases in the middle. The CDR3: CASSDEGVGSDYTF. The DNA read from the CDR3 is TGTGCCAGCAGTGATGAGGGGGTGGGCTCC.

Turning to this clone: Gene names follow the mouse nomenclature. The chain's CDR3 is CTCSAEPGSNTLYF. Partial CDR3 DNA: TGCACCTGCAGTGCAGAACCAGGTTCAAAC. The V and J genes are TRBV1 and TRBJ2-4, with D unclear. Read sequence stops 4 residues before the CDR3 end, and the germline J gene provides the missing end. The CDR3 length is 14 residues. CDR1 and CDR2 (germline): NSQYPW, LRSPGD (reference sequence).

This clone has more than one count but fewer than ten. Genes here carry mouse names. From the germline J gene comes the end of the CDR3, since the read stops 4 residues before it. The chain uses TRBV19 and TRBJ2-1; 8 bases are shared with TRBD2. The CDR3 extends over 14 amino acids. With V trimmed by 8 bases and J by 5 bases, 9 bases remained unmatched. Germline CDR1 is FNHDT and CDR2 is SITEND (reference sequence). The CDR3 sequence: CASSPDWGNAEQFF. The DNA read from the CDR3 is TGTGCCAGTAGTCCAGACTGGGGTAATGCT.

About this clone: The gene names here belong to mouse. The sequenced fragment ends 4 residues before the CDR3 boundary, so the rest is inferred from the germline J gene. This chain connects TRBV13-3 to TRBJ2-1; 11 bases agree with TRBD2. Germline CDR1 is NNHDY and CDR2 is SYVADS. The CDR3 loop spans 16 amino acids. V shed 5 bases, J shed 1 base, and the junction held 5 bases outside the gene matches. The sequenced CDR3 bases are TGTGCCAGCAGCCATGACTGGGGGGGAAACTATGCT. Amino acids: CASSHDWGGNYA. The entire CDR3 reads CASSHDWGGNYAEQFF.

This clone was seen ten or more times. Gene names are mouse gene names. The read is 4 residues too short to cover the CDR3 end, so that end is filled in from the germline J gene. This chain links TRBV13-1 with TRBJ1-2, with 8 nucleotides matching TRBD1. V dropped 0 bases and J dropped 2; count of bases not matched to a gene: 0. Germline V gene sequence: CDR1 NSHNY, CDR2 SYGAGN. The CDR3 sequence is 14 residues long. The CDR3 is CASSDDRGNSDYTF. The CDR3 DNA, read in part, is TGTGCCAGCAGTGATGACAGGGGGAACTCC.

In its sample, this clone was seen a few times. Genes and germline come from the mouse. Read coverage stops 4 residues before the CDR3 terminus; the germline J gene supplies the remainder. The chain uses TRBV1 and TRBJ1-1; D gene uncertain. The ends were cut back, 3 bases at V and 3 bases at J, with 11 bases in the middle. Germline values: CDR1 NSQYPW, CDR2 LRSPGD (reference sequence). The CDR3 contains 14 residues. CDR3 bases read: TGCACCTGCAGTGCCCCGGCTGGGTACACA. Translated, it gives CTCSAPAGYT. The full-length CDR3 reads as CTCSAPAGYTEVFF.

This clone was seen many times. Gene names are the mouse ones. The sequenced fragment ends 4 residues before the CDR3 boundary, so the rest is inferred from the germline J gene. The V and J genes are TRBV13-3 and TRBJ2-1, with 9 bases fitting TRBD1. The CDR3 covers 14 residues. CDR1 and CDR2 (germline): NNHDY, SYVADS. J was trimmed by 3 bases and V by 6 bases; bases with no gene match: 4. This CDR3 is CASTSTGGYAEQFF. CDR3 DNA (partial): TGTGCCAGCACCTCGACAGGGGGCTATGCT.

On this clone: Genes here carry mouse names. Coverage ceases 4 residues before the CDR3 finishes, and the germline J gene fills in the end. This chain uses TRBV19 with TRBJ2-7; possibly TRBD2 for D (5 bases). Germline values: CDR1 FNHDT, CDR2 SITEND (reference sequence). The CDR3 extends over 14 amino acids. The CDR3 loop reads CASSALVDFYEQYF. The DNA read from the CDR3 is TGTGCCAGCAGCGCCCTGGTGGACTTTTAT.